This T cell receptor (beta chain) was captured by sequencing in a study of blood T cells in healthy people across ages. Next came a second PCR, run for roughly 6 to 11 cycles, which used a sample-barcoded 5' primer along with a J-beta primer mix. TCRdb used MiXCR to reprocess the 5' RACE reads, holding one entry per CDR3 protein. The sample includes about 1.4 million distinct CDR3 sequences, 59% of them seen just once. This CDR3 has 16 residues. Germline V gene sequence: CDR1 SSHAT, CDR2 FNYEAQ (reference sequence). The V gene end was trimmed by 4 bases and the J gene end by 2 bases; junction bases not matched to a gene: 6.

This clonotype originated in a man aged 18 to 30 in good health. The V and J genes are TRBV7-7 and TRBJ2-3, with 10 nucleotides matching TRBD1. Material for sequencing was blood. The CDR3 sequence is CASSSSDRGLTDTQYF. For the CDR3, the DNA is TGTGCCAGCAGCTCATCAGACAGGGGGCTCACAGATACGCAGTATTTT.